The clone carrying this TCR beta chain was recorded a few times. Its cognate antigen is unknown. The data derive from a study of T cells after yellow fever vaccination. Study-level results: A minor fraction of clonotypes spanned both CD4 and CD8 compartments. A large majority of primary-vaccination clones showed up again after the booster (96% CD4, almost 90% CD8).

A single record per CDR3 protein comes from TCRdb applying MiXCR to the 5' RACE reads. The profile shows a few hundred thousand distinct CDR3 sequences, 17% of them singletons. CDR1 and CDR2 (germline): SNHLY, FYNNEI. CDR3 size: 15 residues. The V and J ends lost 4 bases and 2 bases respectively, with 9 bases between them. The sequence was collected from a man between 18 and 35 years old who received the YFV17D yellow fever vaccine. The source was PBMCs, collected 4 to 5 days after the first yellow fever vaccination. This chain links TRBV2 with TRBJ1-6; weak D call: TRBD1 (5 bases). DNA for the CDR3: TGTGCCAGCAGTGTCCAGGGCCCCTATAATTCACCCCTCCACTTT. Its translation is CASSVQGPYNSPLHF.